The text below deals with one TCR beta chain. No antigen is known for it. Each CDR3 protein is one row after TCRdb ran MiXCR on the 5' RACE reads. The data contain 250,000 or so distinct CDR3 sequences, roughly 18% of them singletons. These data come from a study of T-cell memory formation after mild COVID-19. Findings of the study overall: Clones that contracted from day 15 to 85 had balanced CD4/CD8; later expanders were CD4+ biased. Within pre-infection memory, some responding clones were found, suggesting cross-reactive memory joined.

The germline V gene encodes CDR1 SGHVS and CDR2 FNYEAQ. This CDR3 has 14 residues. The ends were cut back, 1 base at V and 4 bases at J, with 8 bases in the middle. The TCR was taken from a man aged 18 to 30 who had mild COVID-19 (a few samples of this study predate the infection). Cell type and time point are not known. V and J are TRBV7-6 and TRBJ1-5; D remains ambiguous. The source material was PBMCs or a T cell subset sorted from them (not recorded which). The CDR3 here is CASSLETSNQPQHF. CDR3 DNA: TGTGCCAGCAGCTTAGAAACATCGAATCAGCCCCAGCATTTT.